The 15 T cell receptor beta chains reported below all come from one sample, sequenced in a study of regulatory T cells in long-lasting Graves disease. Arm-PCR of CDR3 regions with iRepertoire HTBI primers generated TCR beta libraries. From the multiplex PCR reads, TCRdb called clonotypes with MiXCR, one entry per CDR3 protein. The data hold under 450,000 distinct CDR3 sequences, with 23% observed a single time. The time point is: persistent/refractory GD, antithyroid drugs over 5 years with positive TRAb. The authors made the TCR library using RNA they extracted from PBMCs. The sample was peripheral blood mononuclear cells (PBMCs), taken when the disease was refractory, from a patient treated with antithyroid drugs. All receptors derive from a woman aged 40 to 55 with Graves disease.

The genes are TRBV20-1 and TRBJ1-6; D may be TRBD1 (5 bases). Deletions cut 2 bases from V and 4 bases from J, with 15 bases between. Germline V gene lookup returns CDR1 DFQATT and CDR2 SNEGSKA (reference sequence). The CDR3 spans 16 residues. CDR3 protein: CSARSGGLEYNSPLHF. The CDR3 DNA sequence: TGCAGTGCTAGATCCGGGGGGTTGGAGTATAATTCACCCCTCCACTTT.

This clonotype was seen repeatedly, ten times or more. The rearrangement links TRBV11-2 to TRBJ2-7; maybe TRBD2 (6 bases). With 1 base removed from V and 3 bases from J, the gap between germline ends came to 13 bases. Germline-derived CDR1 and CDR2 are SGHAT and FQNNGV. The CDR3 is made up of 15 amino acids. CDR3 coding DNA: TGTGCCAGCAGCTTAGGGGACTTTATCGGCTACGAGCAGTACTTC. This sequence encodes CASSLGDFIGYEQYF. The full variable domain, in which reference TRBV11-2 and TRBJ2-7 provide the parts outside the CDR3, is EAGVAQSPRYKIIEKRQSVAFWCNPISGHATLYWYQQILGQGPKLLIQFQNNGVVDDSQLPKDRFSAERLKGVDSTLKIQPAKLEDSAVYLCASSLGDFIGYEQYFGPGTRLTVT.

The chain is built from TRBV2 and TRBJ2-1; the match to TRBD2 covers 12 bases. Germline CDR1 reads SNHLY; CDR2 reads FYNNEI. This CDR3 is built from 16 residues. The V gene end was trimmed by 4 bases and the J gene end by 9 bases; junction bases not matched to a gene: 10. Here the CDR3 reads CASSVLAGGPRGEQFF. CDR3 sequence (DNA): TGTGCCAGCAGTGTACTAGCGGGAGGTCCTCGAGGTGAGCAGTTCTTC.

Notes on this clonotype: A junction boundary mismatches the germline segment, possibly from a read error. CDR3 loop: CASSPAGDGELFF. The CDR3 DNA reads as TGTGCCAGCAGCCCAGCGGGAGACGGGGAGCTATTTTTT. The chain combines TRBV27 with TRBJ2-2; 8 positions agree with TRBD2. Germline V lookup: CDR1 MNHEY, CDR2 SMNVEV (reference sequence). CDR3 length equals 13 residues.

The chain has TRBV19 and TRBJ1-1; possibly TRBD1 for D (6 bases). CDR1 and CDR2 (germline): LNHDA, SQIVND (reference sequence). The V end was cut by 6 bases, the J end by 4 bases, with 15 bases between. The CDR3 runs to 14 residues. The DNA of the CDR3 is TGTGCCAGTAGGCTTAGGGGGGCAGCCACTGAAGCTTTCTTT. It codes for CASRLRGAATEAFF.

CDR3 coding DNA: TGTGCCAGCAGAAAACTTGACAGACTGAACACTGAAGCTTTCTTT. Translated: CASRKLDRLNTEAFF. The genes are TRBV6-1 and TRBJ1-1, with D perhaps TRBD1 (5 bases). The V and J ends lost 6 bases and 0 bases respectively, with 14 bases between them. CDR1 MNHNS and CDR2 SASEGT come from the germline V gene. The CDR3 extends over 15 amino acids.

This clonotype showed up just a few times. The V call is TRBV6-2 or TRBV6-3, the J call TRBJ1-1, with D hard to call. Germline V gives CDR1 MNHEY, CDR2 SVGEGT. This CDR3 has 13 amino acids. V lost 8 bases, J lost 11 bases, and 21 bases lay in between. Written as DNA, the CDR3 is TGTGCCAGCCGTTCCCCGTATTCCGTGGCCGCTTTCTTT. Amino acid sequence: CASRSPYSVAAFF.

The gene calls are TRBV20-1 and TRBJ2-3; 8 nucleotides match TRBD2. Germline V gives CDR1 DFQATT, CDR2 SNEGSKA (reference sequence). J lost 5 bases, V lost 1 base, and 8 bases had no gene match. This CDR3 contains 15 residues. This CDR3 is CSARASSGIGDTQYF. CDR3 nucleotides: TGCAGTGCTAGAGCGAGTAGCGGGATTGGAGATACGCAGTATTTT.

This clonotype occurred a few times. CDR3 sequence: CASSPLRSEQYF. The CDR3 region has the DNA TGTGCCAGCAGCCCCCTACGAAGCGAGCAGTACTTC. The chain joins TRBV14 to TRBJ2-7; D remains unclear. V lost 4 bases and J 6 bases, leaving 10 bases between the germline ends. CDR3 length: 12 amino acids. From germline, CDR1 is SGHDN and CDR2 FVKESK.

This clonotype has a handful of counts. The rearrangement uses TRBV7-9 and TRBJ1-1; D is perhaps TRBD1 (6 bases). V was clipped by 10 bases and J by 0 bases, with 18 bases between them. Germline V gene data show CDR1 as SEHNR and CDR2 as FQNEAQ (reference sequence). The CDR3 runs 15 residues. The CDR3 DNA sequence: TGTGCCACTCCTCGGGGGGCGATTATGAACACTGAAGCTTTCTTT. It encodes CATPRGAIMNTEAFF.

This chain connects TRBV12-3 or TRBV12-4 to TRBJ1-1; D is ambiguous. The V and J ends lost 4 bases and 3 bases respectively, with 12 bases between them. The CDR3 is 14 residues long. CDR3 sequence reads: CASSSAPADTEAFF. Here the CDR3 DNA reads TGTGCCAGCAGTTCGGCCCCGGCAGACACTGAAGCTTTCTTT.

In its sample, this clonotype was seen many times. The chain combines TRBV28 with TRBJ1-5, with D possibly being TRBD1 (6 bases). Germline lookup yields CDR1 MDHEN and CDR2 SYDVKM. V shed 2 bases and J shed 3 bases, with 11 bases lying between them. The CDR3 sequence is 15 residues long. The CDR3 loop reads CASSLAGAYNQPQHF. DNA for the CDR3: TGTGCCAGCAGTTTAGCGGGGGCCTACAATCAGCCCCAGCATTTT.

This clonotype was picked up a small number of times. This sequence joins TRBV6-1 and TRBJ2-2; 9 nucleotides align to TRBD2. The CDR3 length is 14 residues. V lost 9 bases to trimming and J lost 3 bases; unmatched junction nucleotides: 5. Germline CDR1 and CDR2: MNHNS and SASEGT. The DNA for the CDR3 is TGTGCCAGTCTAGCGGGAAGGGACACCGGGGAGCTGTTTTTT. It yields the protein CASLAGRDTGELFF.

This clonotype was observed many times. The chain couples TRBV12-3 or TRBV12-4 to TRBJ1-5, with 7 bases aligning to TRBD1. CDR3 length: 14 amino acids. J lost 2 bases, V lost 3 bases, and 1 base had no gene match. CDR3 loop: CASSFQGGNQPQHF. The CDR3 nucleotides are TGTGCCAGCAGTTTTCAGGGGGGCAATCAGCCCCAGCATTTT.

The V call is TRBV20-1, the J call TRBJ1-5; D may be TRBD1 (6 bases). This CDR3 spans 15 amino acids. Germline CDR1 is DFQATT and CDR2 is SNEGSKA (reference sequence). The V gene lost 1 base and the J gene lost 2 bases, with 12 bases spanning the gap. This CDR3 is CSARVWTAGNQPQHF. CDR3 DNA: TGCAGTGCTAGAGTTTGGACAGCAGGCAATCAGCCCCAGCATTTT.